The 16 T cell receptor beta chains in this list originate from one sample, sequenced in a study of T cell repertoires in cytomegalovirus infection. Their target antigens are unknown. TCRdb reprocessed the reads with MiXCR, giving one entry per CDR3 protein. In the table there are some 940,000 distinct CDR3 sequences, around 30% of which are singletons. The specimen comprised cultured CD8+ T cells from PBMCs, sampled from culture after CMV antigen stimulation. These receptors all stem from a human donor in good health (CMV status not recorded). Some clones in this sample may be carry-over from other donors' samples.

This clonotype has a handful of counts. The chain is built from TRBV7-9 and TRBJ1-3; D remains unclear. This CDR3 region has 16 residues. Germline V gene lookup returns CDR1 SEHNR and CDR2 FQNEAQ (reference sequence). V lost 4 bases, J lost 0 bases, and 13 bases lay in between. The CDR3 nucleotides read TGTGCCAGCAGCTCGACCGACTGGGTCTCTGGAAACACCATATATTTT. Its translation is CASSSTDWVSGNTIYF.

This clonotype was seen a few times. V is TRBV4-1 and J is TRBJ1-2; D is unclear. The CDR3 has 14 amino acids. In germline, CDR1 is MGHRA, CDR2 YSYEKL. V lost 0 bases and J 0 bases, leaving 5 bases between the germline ends. The CDR3 spells CASSQDLANYGYTF. The CDR3 DNA reads TGCGCCAGCAGCCAAGATTTAGCTAACTATGGCTACACCTTC.

This clonotype was observed at least ten times. This chain joins TRBV19 and TRBJ2-1; D is unclear. V was pared by 3 bases and J by 7 bases, with 16 bases between. This CDR3 has 15 amino acids. Germline loops: CDR1 LNHDA, CDR2 SQIVND (reference sequence). CDR3 bases: TGTGCCAGTAGTATCGCCTACGGGCGAATAAATGAGCAGTTCTTC. This encodes CASSIAYGRINEQFF.

This chain uses TRBV20-1 with TRBJ2-3, with 11 bases lining up with TRBD2. J gave up 5 bases and V 8 bases, and 12 bases lay outside the gene matches. CDR3 length equals 15 residues. Germline-derived CDR1 and CDR2 are DFQATT and SNEGSKA (reference sequence). Here the CDR3 DNA reads TGCAGTTCTATCAAGACTAGCGGGGAAGGAGATACGCAGTATTTT. This codes for CSSIKTSGEGDTQYF.

This clonotype was counted only a few times. The rearrangement links TRBV15 to TRBJ1-5; D possibly corresponds to TRBD1 (6 bases). V shed 1 base and J shed 2 bases, with 15 bases lying between them. This CDR3 region has 17 residues. Germline CDR1 reads LNHNV; CDR2 reads YYDKDF (reference sequence). CDR3 in DNA: TGTGCCACCAGCAGAGCCCCCCCGACAGGACGCAATCAGCCCCAGCATTTT. Residues: CATSRAPPTGRNQPQHF.

The chain links TRBV12-5 to TRBJ2-3; D is uncertain. The CDR3 has 14 amino acids. Looked up from germline, CDR1 is LGHNT and CDR2 is FRNRAP. Trimming shortened V by 4 bases and J by 0 bases, and 8 bases separated the two germline ends. The CDR3 sequence: CASGSGASTDTQYF. The CDR3 DNA reads TGTGCTAGTGGTTCAGGAGCTAGCACAGATACGCAGTATTTT.

The table lists this clonotype with many counts. J is TRBJ1-1 and V is TRBV7-9, with 7 nucleotides matching TRBD1. From germline, CDR1 is SEHNR and CDR2 FQNEAQ (reference sequence). Unmatched junction bases numbered 11, after V lost 5 bases and J lost 2 bases. The CDR3 contains 16 residues. The CDR3 bases are TGTGCCAGCAGCCCGTTGTTTGGACAGGCTAACACTGAAGCTTTCTTT. Protein product: CASSPLFGQANTEAFF. Filled out from reference TRBV7-9 and TRBJ1-1, the complete variable domain reads DTGVSQNPRHKITKRGQNVTFRCDPISEHNRLYWYRQTLGQGPEFLTYFQNEAQLEKSRLLSDRFSAERPKGSFSTLEIQRTEQGDSAMYLCASSPLFGQANTEAFFGQGTRLTVV.

V and J are TRBV10-3 and TRBJ2-5; 10 positions match TRBD2. The V segment lost 3 bases and the J segment 2 bases; nucleotides outside the gene matches: 6. Germline V gene data show CDR1 as ENHRY and CDR2 as SYGVKD. The CDR3 is 16 residues long. The CDR3 reads CAISEVLAGVQETQYF. The CDR3 nucleotides read TGTGCCATCAGTGAAGTCCTAGCGGGGGTGCAAGAGACCCAGTACTTC.

This clonotype was seen more than once but under ten times. This chain links TRBV6-1 with TRBJ1-5, with no clear D. The V end lost 8 bases, the J end lost 1 base, and 12 bases lay between the germline ends. The CDR3 spans 14 residues. Germline V gene data show CDR1 as MNHNS and CDR2 as SASEGT. The CDR3 sequence is CASHEYWSNQPQHF. For the CDR3, the DNA is TGTGCCAGCCATGAATATTGGAGCAATCAGCCCCAGCATTTT.

The rearrangement links TRBV4-1 to TRBJ2-7, with D perhaps assigned TRBD1 or TRBD2 (5 bases each). Germline V gene data show CDR1 as MGHRA and CDR2 as YSYEKL. This CDR3 comprises 14 residues. V lost 5 bases to trimming and J lost 2 bases, with 13 bases between them. As DNA, the CDR3 is TGCGCCAGCAGCTACCGGGACGGCCCCTACGAGCAGTACTTC. Amino acids: CASSYRDGPYEQYF.

This clonotype appeared many times. The V call is TRBV12-3 or TRBV12-4, the J call TRBJ2-1, with D unresolved. The germline V and J ends were trimmed by 6 bases and 2 bases, with 17 bases remaining between them. The length of the CDR3 is 16 residues. In DNA, the CDR3 is TGTGCCAGCAGGTCGCTACCGGCAGGACCCTACAATGAGCAGTTCTTC. It translates to CASRSLPAGPYNEQFF.

The chain employs TRBV12-3 or TRBV12-4 and TRBJ2-7; possibly TRBD2 for D (6 bases). The CDR3 has 14 amino acids. V was trimmed by 8 bases and J by 1 base, leaving 15 bases between them. In DNA, the CDR3 is TGTGCCAGCTTAGGGACGGGGGTATCCTACGAGCAGTACTTC. It specifies CASLGTGVSYEQYF.

Regarding this clonotype: Possible read error: a much larger clone is one base away. This chain connects TRBV27 to TRBJ2-7; weak D call: TRBD2 (6 bases). There are 15 residues in the CDR3. Germline CDR1 is MNHEY and CDR2 is SMNVEV (reference sequence). Trimming removed 0 bases from V and 0 bases from J, with 9 bases in between. CDR3 DNA sequence: TGTGCCAGCAGTTTATCGGGGGGAGACTCCTACGAGCAGTACTTC. Translated: CASSLSGGDSYEQYF.

This chain joins TRBV24-1 and TRBJ2-3, with 7 bases that match TRBD1. V gave up 2 bases and J gave up 5 bases; unmatched junction bases: 15. This CDR3 comprises 18 residues. Germline lookup yields CDR1 KGHDR and CDR2 SFDVKD. The CDR3 nucleotides read TGTGCCACCAGTGATTCGCGACAGGGTTGGAATCCCGGAGATACGCAGTATTTT. It is translated as CATSDSRQGWNPGDTQYF.

J is TRBJ1-3 and V is TRBV12-3 or TRBV12-4; D possibly corresponds to TRBD1 (5 bases). The ends were cut back, 5 bases at V and 4 bases at J, with 12 bases in the middle. The CDR3 consists of 14 residues. The CDR3 coding sequence is TGTGCCAGCAGTCCTCTCGACAGAGGAAACACCATATATTTT. It is translated as CASSPLDRGNTIYF.

This clonotype was detected a few times. The genes are TRBV6-2 or TRBV6-3 and TRBJ2-1; 9 bases fit TRBD1. Germline V gene lookup returns CDR1 MNHEY and CDR2 SVGEGT. This CDR3 spans 15 amino acids. The V and J ends lost 8 bases and 7 bases, in that order; junction bases with no gene match: 12. CDR3 in amino acids: CASGPGQGQENEQFF. The CDR3, as DNA: TGTGCCAGCGGGCCGGGACAGGGTCAAGAGAATGAGCAGTTCTTC.